Included here is one T cell receptor (beta chain) sequence, with context. The antigen is undetermined. Specified time point: pre-sensitization, week 0. The treatment is: therapeutic diphenylcyclopropenone sensitization with weekly scalp DPC. A single record per CDR3 protein comes from TCRdb applying MiXCR to the RACE reads. Among 380,000 or so distinct CDR3 sequences, about 5% were seen once, and the ten largest hold 7% to 10%. This CDR3 spans 15 amino acids. Trimming pared 2 bases from V and 8 bases from J, leaving 18 bases between. Germline V lookup: CDR1 SGHTA, CDR2 FQGNSA. The data originate from a study of human T cells and chemical hapten exposure. Background on the study: Sensitizing treatment utilized 2% DPC over a roughly 2 cm by roughly 2 cm portion of upper inner arm skin. It was small differences in pooled library volume that mainly caused per-sample TCR yields to vary.

General study results and limits: There were significantly more large CDR3 similarity clusters among expanded TCRs than among controls. TCRs exceeding a frequency of 1 in 1000 stayed unchanged under DPC sensitization.

Sequences were derived from whole blood, sampled in connection with sensitization to the hapten diphenylcyclopropenone (DPC). This receptor was identified in a woman under 30 with alopecia areata. Some clones in this sample may be carry-over from other donors' samples. The chain links TRBV7-2 to TRBJ1-2, with D possibly matching TRBD1 (6 bases). The CDR3 spells CASSLFSQGVGGYTF. CDR3 in DNA: TGTGCCAGCAGCTTATTCTCACAGGGTGTGGGCGGCTACACCTTC.